The clone carrying this T cell receptor (beta chain) was seen a handful of times. The antigen is unknown. All patients were treatment-naive before thyroid surgery. The record originates from a study of metastatic and nonmetastatic thyroid tumors. Study context: Repertoires of blood and of tissue (tumor or nodule) from malignant and benign thyroid patients were compared.

Whole-study findings and limits: For both blood and tumor, malignant thyroid tumors reportedly showed significantly higher TCR beta diversity than benign nodules did.

TCRdb recomputed clones from the PCR reads via MiXCR. There are some 50,000 clones in the sample; approximately 20% occur only once, and around 3.8% lies in the top ten. This clonotype was sampled from a male donor with papillary thyroid cancer or a benign thyroid nodule (not recorded which). Some clones in this sample may be carry-over from other donors' samples. The sequencing sample was made of blood.

This CDR3 is CASSYSSTASYEQYF. As DNA, the CDR3 is TGTGCCAGCAGTTACTCGTCGACCGCTTCCTACGAGCAGTACTTC. The chain links TRBV6-5 to TRBJ2-7; no clear D. The CDR3 length is 15 residues. Germline V lookup: CDR1 MNHEY, CDR2 SVGAGI. Trimming left V 0 bases short and J 1 base short, with 10 bases between.